This section outlines one TCR beta chain sequence together with its context. In the authors' methods: Reference gene primer amplification in the assay estimated nucleated cell counts. TCRdb's copy holds only in-frame clones and misses some; the assay was immunoSEQ multiplex PCR. V and J calls and clone size come straight from that table; D and trimming were deduced from the DNA. The table has 45,000 to 65,000 clones, around 84% seen once. The entry originates in a study of blood T cell repertoires in COVID-19. Study details: Sites in the United States, Italy and Spain provided acute and convalescent COVID-19 samples. T cells, B-cell-depleted T cells, or PBMCs supplied cDNA or gDNA.

The germline gives CDR1 SNHLY, CDR2 FYNNEI. The CDR3 is 14 residues long. V lost 6 bases to trimming and J lost 0 bases; unmatched junction nucleotides: 0. Material for sequencing was peripheral blood. The chain couples TRBV2 to TRBJ1-5; 9 bases agree with TRBD1. The TCR comes from an elderly woman with acute or convalescent COVID-19. CDR3 amino acids: CASRGQGSNQPQHF. The CDR3 DNA reads as TGTGCCAGCAGGGGACAGGGTAGCAATCAGCCCCAGCATTTT.